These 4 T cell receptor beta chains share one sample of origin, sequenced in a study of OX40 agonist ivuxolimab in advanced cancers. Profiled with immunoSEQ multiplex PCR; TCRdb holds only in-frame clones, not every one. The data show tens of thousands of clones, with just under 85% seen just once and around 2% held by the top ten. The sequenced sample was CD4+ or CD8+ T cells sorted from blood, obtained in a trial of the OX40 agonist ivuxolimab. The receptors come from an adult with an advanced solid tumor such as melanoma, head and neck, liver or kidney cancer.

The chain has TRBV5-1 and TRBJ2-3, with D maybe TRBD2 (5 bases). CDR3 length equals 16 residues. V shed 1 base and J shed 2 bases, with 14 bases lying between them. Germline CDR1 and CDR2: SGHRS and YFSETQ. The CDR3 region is CASSLRMSGYTDTQYF. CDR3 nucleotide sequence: TGCGCCAGCAGCTTGAGAATGAGCGGATACACAGATACGCAGTATTTT.

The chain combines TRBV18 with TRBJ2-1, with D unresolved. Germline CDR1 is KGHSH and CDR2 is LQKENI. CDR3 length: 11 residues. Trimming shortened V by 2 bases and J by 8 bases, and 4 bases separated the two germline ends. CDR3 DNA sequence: TGTGCCAGCTCACCATTGGATGAGCAGTTCTTC. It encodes CASSPLDEQFF.

The CDR3 sequence is CAISGQGPTDTQYF. CDR3 bases: TGTGCCATCAGTGGACAGGGACCTACAGATACGCAGTATTTT. This chain links TRBV10-3 with TRBJ2-3, with 7 bases fitting TRBD1. CDR1 and CDR2 from the germline V gene are ENHRY and SYGVKD. This CDR3 is 14 amino acids long. V was pared by 4 bases and J by 3 bases, with 4 bases of the junction left unmatched.

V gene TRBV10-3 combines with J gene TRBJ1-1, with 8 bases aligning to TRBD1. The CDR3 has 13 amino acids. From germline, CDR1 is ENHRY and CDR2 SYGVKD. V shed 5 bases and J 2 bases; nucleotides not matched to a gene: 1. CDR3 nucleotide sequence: TGTGCCATCAGTCAGGGGGCAAACACTGAAGCTTTCTTT. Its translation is CAISQGANTEAFF.